The 8 T cell receptor beta chains in this list originate from one sample, sequenced in a study of blood T cell repertoires in COVID-19. Data came from immunoSEQ multiplex PCR; TCRdb stores just in-frame clones and leaves some out. The sample lists some 260,000 clones, roughly 88% occurring once. The sample comprised peripheral blood. The receptors originated from an elderly man with acute or convalescent COVID-19.

V usage is TRBV24-1 and J usage is TRBJ2-1, with D possibly matching TRBD2 (7 bases). This CDR3 is built from 16 residues. V gave up 0 bases and J gave up 2 bases, with 10 bases separating them. Germline V gene data show CDR1 as KGHDR and CDR2 as SFDVKD. The CDR3 DNA follows: TGTGCCACCAGTGATTTGAGGGGGGGCGCCTACAATGAGCAGTTCTTC. Translation: CATSDLRGGAYNEQFF.

This clone was detected only a few times. The chain joins TRBV18 to TRBJ2-2; 10 bases align to TRBD1. The V and J ends lost 6 bases and 4 bases, in that order; junction bases with no gene match: 2. Germline lookup yields CDR1 KGHSH and CDR2 LQKENI. The CDR3 contains 14 residues. For the CDR3, the DNA is TGTGCCAGCTCCCGGGACAGGGGCACCGGGGAGCTGTTTTTT. Translation: CASSRDRGTGELFF.

The chain is built from TRBV5-1 and TRBJ2-7; 8 bases line up with TRBD2. V lost 3 bases, J lost 7 bases, and 18 bases stayed unmatched. Germline CDR1 is SGHRS and CDR2 is YFSETQ. The CDR3 is made up of 17 amino acids. This CDR3 is CASSSLSSGAGGREQYF. CDR3 in DNA: TGCGCCAGCAGCTCCCTCTCTTCTGGGGCGGGAGGTCGGGAGCAGTACTTC. The variable domain in full, with the rest retrieved from reference TRBV5-1 and TRBJ2-7, is KAGVTQTPRYLIKTRGQQVTLSCSPISGHRSVSWYQQTPGQGLQFLFEYFSETQRNKGNFPGRFSGRQFSNSRSEMNVSTLELGDSALYLCASSSLSSGAGGREQYFGPGTRLTVT.

The chain links TRBV2 to TRBJ2-2; 7 positions match TRBD2. Germline loops: CDR1 SNHLY, CDR2 FYNNEI. Germline trimming cut 2 bases from V and 6 bases from J; bases unmatched to any gene: 3. The CDR3 consists of 14 residues. The CDR3 sequence: CASSELAGAGELFF. CDR3 coding DNA: TGTGCCAGCAGTGAACTTGCGGGAGCCGGGGAGCTGTTTTTT.

The genes are TRBV15 and TRBJ1-1, with D possibly matching TRBD1 (6 bases). The CDR3 is 15 residues long. Per germline, CDR1 LNHNV and CDR2 YYDKDF (reference sequence). V was clipped by 2 bases and J by 1 base, with 11 bases between them. CDR3 amino acids: CATSRSGTRNTEAFF. CDR3 nucleotides: TGTGCCACCAGCAGATCCGGGACAAGGAACACTGAAGCTTTCTTT.

V usage is TRBV7-2 and J usage is TRBJ2-5, with 8 bases aligning to TRBD1. The CDR3 extends over 15 amino acids. Germline V gene sequence: CDR1 SGHTA, CDR2 FQGNSA. V dropped 5 bases and J dropped 2; count of bases not matched to a gene: 7. CDR3 bases: TGTGCCAGCAGCGTCGACAGGGGCTATCAAGAGACCCAGTACTTC. Amino acid sequence: CASSVDRGYQETQYF.

The J gene is TRBJ1-6, the V gene TRBV5-6; no clear D. The CDR3 runs 18 residues. With 1 base removed from V and 0 bases from J, the gap between germline ends came to 14 bases. CDR1 and CDR2 from the germline V gene are SGHDT and YYEEEE. The CDR3 bases are TGTGCCAGCAGCTTGCGTGCCAGTTATTACTCCTATAATTCACCCCTCCACTTT. This sequence encodes CASSLRASYYSYNSPLHF.

The chain uses TRBV2 and TRBJ1-4, with D tentatively TRBD1 (5 bases). The CDR3 consists of 15 residues. Germline V gene lookup returns CDR1 SNHLY and CDR2 FYNNEI. V was shortened by 4 bases and J by 8 bases, with 17 bases between the two germline ends. CDR3 in amino acids: CASSGVRGYGEKLFF. The DNA for the CDR3 is TGTGCCAGCAGTGGAGTAAGGGGCTATGGAGAAAAACTGTTTTTT.